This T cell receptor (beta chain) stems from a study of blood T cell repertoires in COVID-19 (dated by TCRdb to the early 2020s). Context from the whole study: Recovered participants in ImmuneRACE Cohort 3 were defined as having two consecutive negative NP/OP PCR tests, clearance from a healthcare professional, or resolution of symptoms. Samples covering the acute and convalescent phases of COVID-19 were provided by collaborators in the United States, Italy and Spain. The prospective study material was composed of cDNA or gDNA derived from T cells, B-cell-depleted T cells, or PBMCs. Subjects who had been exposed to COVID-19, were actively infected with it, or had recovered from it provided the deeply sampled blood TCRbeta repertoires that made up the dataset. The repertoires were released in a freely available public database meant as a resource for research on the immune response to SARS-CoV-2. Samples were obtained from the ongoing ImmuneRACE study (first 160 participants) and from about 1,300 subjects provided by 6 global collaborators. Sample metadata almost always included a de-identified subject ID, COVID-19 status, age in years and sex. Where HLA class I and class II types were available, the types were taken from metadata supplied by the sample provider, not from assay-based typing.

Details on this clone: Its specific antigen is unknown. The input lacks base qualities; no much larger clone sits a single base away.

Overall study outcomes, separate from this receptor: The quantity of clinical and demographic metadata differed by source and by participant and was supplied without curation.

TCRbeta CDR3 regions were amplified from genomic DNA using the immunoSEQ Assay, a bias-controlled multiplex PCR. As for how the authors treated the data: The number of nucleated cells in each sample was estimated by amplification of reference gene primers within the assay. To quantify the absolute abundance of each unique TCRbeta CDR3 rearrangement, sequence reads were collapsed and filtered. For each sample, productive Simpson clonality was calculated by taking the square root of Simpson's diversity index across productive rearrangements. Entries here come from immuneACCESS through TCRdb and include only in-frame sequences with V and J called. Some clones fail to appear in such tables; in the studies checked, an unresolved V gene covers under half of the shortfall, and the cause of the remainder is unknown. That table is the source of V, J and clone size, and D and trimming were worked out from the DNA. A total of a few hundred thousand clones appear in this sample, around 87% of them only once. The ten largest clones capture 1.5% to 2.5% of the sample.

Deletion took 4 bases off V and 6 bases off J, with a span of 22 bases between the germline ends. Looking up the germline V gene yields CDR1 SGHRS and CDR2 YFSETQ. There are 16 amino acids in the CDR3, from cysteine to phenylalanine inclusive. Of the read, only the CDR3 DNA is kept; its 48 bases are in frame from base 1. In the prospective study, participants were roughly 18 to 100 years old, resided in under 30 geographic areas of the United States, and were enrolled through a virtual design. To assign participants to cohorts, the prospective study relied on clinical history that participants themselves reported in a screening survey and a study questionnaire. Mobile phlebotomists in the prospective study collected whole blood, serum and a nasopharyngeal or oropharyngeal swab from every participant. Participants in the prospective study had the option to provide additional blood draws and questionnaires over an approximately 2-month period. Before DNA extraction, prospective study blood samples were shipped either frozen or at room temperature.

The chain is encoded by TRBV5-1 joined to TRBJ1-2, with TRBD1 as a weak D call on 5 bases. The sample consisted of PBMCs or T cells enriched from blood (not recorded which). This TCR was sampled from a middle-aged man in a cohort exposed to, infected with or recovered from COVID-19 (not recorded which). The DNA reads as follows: TGCGCCAGCAGCCGGGGGAGTGGACGGCGGGACGATGGCTACACCTTC. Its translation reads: CASSRGSGRRDDGYTF.